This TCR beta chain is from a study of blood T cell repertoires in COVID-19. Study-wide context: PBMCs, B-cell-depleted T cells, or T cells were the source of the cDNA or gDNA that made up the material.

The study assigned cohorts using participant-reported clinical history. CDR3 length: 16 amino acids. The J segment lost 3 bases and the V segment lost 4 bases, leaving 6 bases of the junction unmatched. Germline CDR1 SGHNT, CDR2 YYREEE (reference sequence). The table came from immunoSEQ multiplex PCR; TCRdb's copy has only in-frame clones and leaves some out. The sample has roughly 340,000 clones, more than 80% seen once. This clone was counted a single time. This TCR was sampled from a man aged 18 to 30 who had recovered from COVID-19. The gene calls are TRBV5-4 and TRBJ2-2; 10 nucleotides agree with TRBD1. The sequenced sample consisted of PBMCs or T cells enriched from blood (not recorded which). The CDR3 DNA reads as TGTGCCAGCAGCCGACAGGGGGCGATTGACACCGGGGAGCTGTTTTTT. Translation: CASSRQGAIDTGELFF.